This TCR beta chain emerged from a study of siplizumab effects on memory and regulatory T cells. Notes on the study in general: Tregs that proliferated in siplizumab cultures did not have their suppressive function confirmed. Siplizumab conditions gave an average of around 64% Treg-derived mappable alloreactive CD4+ clones, versus less than 35% for controls. A minor share of alloreactive clones matched unstimulated subsets. Unstimulated naive T cells seemed to show more diversity than memory cells did, and they also seemed to be among the major contributors to the alloresponse.

The assay was immunoSEQ multiplex PCR, and TCRdb's table has in-frame clones only and misses some. This sample carries about 94,000 clones, approximately 95% of them seen once, and the ten largest clones take 0.3%. The germline V gene encodes CDR1 MRHNA and CDR2 SNTAGT. The CDR3 sequence is 16 residues long. Trimming stripped 1 base from V and 0 bases from J, with 10 bases between. With regard to this clone: Its antigen is undetermined.

This sequence originates from a human donor in good health. Input material: non-Treg CD4+ T cells sorted from blood. V gene TRBV6-4 combines with J gene TRBJ1-5; the D gene is possibly TRBD1 (5 bases). The CDR3 sequence is CASSDWGEDSNQPQHF. Written as DNA, the CDR3 is TGTGCCAGCAGTGACTGGGGGGAGGATAGCAATCAGCCCCAGCATTTT.